This is a list of T cell receptor beta chains from one sample in a study of T cells in tumors after PD-1 blockade. Only in-frame clones appear in the TCRdb table, and some are missing; sequencing was by immunoSEQ multiplex PCR. The table shows 55,000 to 65,000 clones, with 80% occurring only once. The source material was PBMCs, sampled before anti-PD-1 treatment. All receptors come from a human donor with basal cell carcinoma. CDR3s include the opening cysteine and the closing phenylalanine or tryptophan. A D gene is named only where the DNA matches it firmly. Size is stated for part of the rows, as once, few or many counts, or as a class when the clone is expanded.

J,V,length,D,size,DNA,CDR3
TRBJ2-7,TRBV30,11,TRBD1,-,TGTGCCTGGATGTCAGGGGGAACCTTGCACTTC,CAWMSGGTLHF
TRBJ1-2,TRBV27,20,TRBD1,-,TGTGCCAGCCAAAAAGTACAACCGGGACAGGGAAAAGTAGCTAACTATGGCTACACCTTC,CASQKVQPGQGKVANYGYTF
TRBJ2-7,TRBV5-1,16,-,-,TGCGCCAGCAGCTTGGCCTTAGGGCAGGGTAAATACGAGCAGTACTTC,CASSLALGQGKYEQYF
TRBJ1-2,TRBV19,14,-,-,TGTGCCAGTAGTATAGATCGCCGGACCAATGGCTACACCTTC,CASSIDRRTNGYTF
TRBJ2-1,TRBV2,15,TRBD2,-,TGTGCCACCGTCCGGTGGGCGGGGGACTACAATGAGCAGTTCTTC,CATVRWAGDYNEQFF
TRBJ2-1,TRBV9,14,-,few,TGTGCCAGCAGCTACGGTGCCTTGTTAAGTGAGCAGTTCTTC,CASSYGALLSEQFF
TRBJ2-1,TRBV30,13,-,-,TGTGCCTGGAGTGTAAGCCCCCCCAATGAGCAGTTCTTC,CAWSVSPPNEQFF
TRBJ1-2,TRBV10-3,15,TRBD1,few,TGTGCCATCAACGGAGGCCAGGGGGCTATAAATGGCTACACCTTC,CAINGGQGAINGYTF
TRBJ2-3,TRBV15,15,TRBD1,-,TGTGCCACCAGCAGAGAAGGGGGCAGCACAGATACGCAGTATTTT,CATSREGGSTDTQYF
TRBJ1-3,TRBV4-1,15,-,-,TGCGCCAGCAGCCAAGATGTCTCCCTAAGGAACACCATATATTTT,CASSQDVSLRNTIYF
TRBJ1-3,TRBV7-8,17,TRBD1,-,TGTGCCAGCAGCTCAGACAGGGTTCGGAAGGATGGAAACACCATATATTTT,CASSSDRVRKDGNTIYF
TRBJ2-7,TRBV6-5,13,-,few,TGTGCCAGCAGTTACGTAGGGGCCTACGAGCAGTACTTC,CASSYVGAYEQYF
TRBJ2-7,TRBV11-3,14,TRBD1,-,TGTGCCAGCAGCTCGCCCGGGACAGCCTACGAGCAGTACTTC,CASSSPGTAYEQYF
TRBJ1-3,TRBV2,17,-,-,TGTGCCAGCAGTGACGGGACGAGGGGCATCTCTGGAAACACCATATATTTT,CASSDGTRGISGNTIYF
TRBJ1-4,TRBV5-6,13,-,-,TGTGCCAGCAGCTTGGCAGGGGAGGGAAAACTGTTTTTT,CASSLAGEGKLFF
TRBJ2-1,TRBV5-1,15,-,-,TGCGCCAGCAGCTTGGTGGCAGGGAAAAACAATGAGCAGTTCTTC,CASSLVAGKNNEQFF
TRBJ1-5,TRBV30,15,-,-,TGTGCCTGGAGTGTACTGCGGCACCCCAATCAGCCCCAGCATTTT,CAWSVLRHPNQPQHF
TRBJ2-5,TRBV7-2,13,-,once,TGTGCCAGCAGCTTAGGTTCCGGGGAGACCCAGTACTTC,CASSLGSGETQYF
TRBJ1-5,TRBV19,15,-,-,TGTGCCAGTAGTATACAACAGGGAGGCAATCAGCCCCAGCATTTT,CASSIQQGGNQPQHF
TRBJ2-5,TRBV19,14,TRBD2,-,TGTGCCAGTAGTGGGCGGGGGAGGAGAGAGACCCAGTACTTC,CASSGRGRRETQYF
TRBJ2-1,TRBV7-7,19,TRBD2,few,TGTGCTAGCAGCCCCCGCGTAGCGGGGGGCACGAGCTCCTACAATGAGCAGTTCTTC,CASSPRVAGGTSSYNEQFF
TRBJ2-7,TRBV10-3,14,-,few,TGTGCCATCAGTGAGTCGCAGGACATGGACGAGCAGTACTTC,CAISESQDMDEQYF
TRBJ2-7,TRBV30,11,-,-,TGTGCCTGGAGTGTACGGAACGAGCAGTACTTC,CAWSVRNEQYF